What follows describes a single T cell receptor beta chain. Sequencing was performed with immunoSEQ multiplex PCR; in TCRdb, only in-frame clones are kept and a portion is missing. This sample has under 250,000 clones, with approximately 87% found just once. The sample belongs to a study of blood T cell repertoires in COVID-19. Study-wide context: Sample material is recorded as cDNA or gDNA derived from T cells, B-cell-depleted T cells, or PBMCs.

Germline-derived CDR1 and CDR2 are SGHTA and FQGNSA. Trimming at V came to 2 bases and at J to 3 bases, leaving 10 bases not matched to a gene. The CDR3 contains 16 residues. The sequence came from a man in his sixties with acute or convalescent COVID-19. Sequenced input: peripheral blood. The chain is built from TRBV7-2 and TRBJ2-7; 7 bases line up with TRBD2. DNA of the CDR3: TGTGCCAGCAGCTTATCCGGACTAGTCTTAGGCTACGAGCAGTACTTC. Its translation: CASSLSGLVLGYEQYF.